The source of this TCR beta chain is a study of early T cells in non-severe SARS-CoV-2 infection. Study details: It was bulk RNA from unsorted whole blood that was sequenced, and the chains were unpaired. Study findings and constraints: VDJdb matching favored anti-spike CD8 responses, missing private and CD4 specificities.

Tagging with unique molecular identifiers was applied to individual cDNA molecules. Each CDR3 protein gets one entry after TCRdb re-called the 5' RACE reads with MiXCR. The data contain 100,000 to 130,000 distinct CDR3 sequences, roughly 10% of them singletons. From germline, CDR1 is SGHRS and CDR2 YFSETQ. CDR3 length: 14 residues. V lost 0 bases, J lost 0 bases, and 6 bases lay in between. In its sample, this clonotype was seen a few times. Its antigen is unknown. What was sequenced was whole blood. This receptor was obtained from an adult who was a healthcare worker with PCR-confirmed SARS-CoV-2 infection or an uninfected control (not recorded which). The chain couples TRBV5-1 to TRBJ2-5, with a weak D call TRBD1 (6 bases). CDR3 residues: CASSLDRDQETQYF. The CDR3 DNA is TGCGCCAGCAGCTTGGACAGGGACCAAGAGACCCAGTACTTC. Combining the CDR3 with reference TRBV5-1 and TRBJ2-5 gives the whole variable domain KAGVTQTPRYLIKTRGQQVTLSCSPISGHRSVSWYQQTPGQGLQFLFEYFSETQRNKGNFPGRFSGRQFSNSRSEMNVSTLELGDSALYLCASSLDRDQETQYFGPGTRLLVL.